This entry features one T cell receptor beta chain sequence. Within the sample, other DNA sequences also encode this same CDR3. Authors' analysis steps: Amplification of reference gene primers was used by the study to estimate nucleated cell counts. Generated by immunoSEQ multiplex PCR, the TCRdb table keeps only in-frame clones and is missing some. The V and J calls and clone size are taken from that table; D and trimming were inferred from the DNA. This sample has approximately 40,000 clones, with about 82% found just once. This record belongs to a study of blood T cell repertoires in COVID-19. Study-wide background: The study drew acute and convalescent COVID-19 samples from the United States, Italy and Spain. The cDNA or gDNA used as material had been derived from T cells, B-cell-depleted T cells, or PBMCs.

Germline assignment: CDR1 LGHDT and CDR2 YNNKEL (reference sequence). V lost 1 base and J lost 0, with 7 bases in between. CDR3 length equals 14 residues. The TCR originated in a man aged 80 or over with active or convalescent COVID-19. The specimen sequenced was peripheral blood. The chain is built from TRBV3-1 (or the pseudogene TRBV3-2) and TRBJ2-7; the D is unclear. CDR3 protein: CASSQGLSSYEQYF. The CDR3 nucleotides read TGTGCCAGCAGCCAAGGCCTTAGCTCCTACGAGCAGTACTTC.